These 3 T cell receptor beta chains were all obtained from the same sample, sequenced in a study of blood T cell repertoires in COVID-19. Produced via immunoSEQ multiplex PCR; TCRdb's table is partial and in-frame only. The sample carries 110,000 or so clones, less than 85% recorded once. Input material: peripheral blood. The receptors come from a woman aged 55-75 years with acute or convalescent COVID-19.

J is TRBJ1-1 and V is TRBV11-2; TRBD1 matches 10 bases. The germline V gene encodes CDR1 SGHAT and CDR2 FQNNGV. The CDR3 extends over 15 amino acids. Trimming cost V 5 bases and J 5 bases; bases outside gene matches: 8. CDR3 loop: CASSTLTGGATEAFF. The DNA of the CDR3 is TGTGCCAGCAGCACATTGACAGGGGGCGCGACTGAAGCTTTCTTT.

The chain couples TRBV5-1 to TRBJ1-2; D uncertain. The V end lost 0 bases, the J end lost 8 bases, and 11 bases lay between the germline ends. Germline lookup yields CDR1 SGHRS and CDR2 YFSETQ. CDR3 length: 13 residues. In nucleotides, the CDR3 is TGCGCCAGCAGCTTGGAAACGACGGGGGGCTACACCTTC. This gives the protein CASSLETTGGYTF.

The V and J genes are TRBV12-3 or TRBV12-4 and TRBJ1-1; possible D gene TRBD1, 5 bases. CDR3 length: 11 amino acids. The ends were cut back, 5 bases at V and 10 bases at J, with 11 bases in the middle. DNA for the CDR3: TGTGCCAGCAGTACAGTCGGGGGAGCTTTCTTT. Its protein product is CASSTVGGAFF.